The 9 T cell receptor beta chains below all came from one sample that was sequenced in a study of blood T cells in healthy people across ages. Together with a sample-barcoded 5' primer, a J-beta primer mix was included in a second PCR lasting roughly 6 to 12 cycles. Each CDR3 protein is one row after TCRdb ran MiXCR on the 5' RACE reads. The sample contains 1.5 million to 2 million distinct CDR3 sequences, approximately 30% of which appear only once. Sequencing was carried out using blood. These receptors were taken from a woman in her thirties in good health.

This clonotype was observed a handful of times. The chain links TRBV4-3 to TRBJ2-1; no reliable D call. The CDR3 length is 17 residues. Trimming removed 4 bases at V and 0 bases at J, with 16 bases between. Germline V gene sequence: CDR1 LGHNA, CDR2 YSLEER. The CDR3 nucleotides are TGCGCCAGCAGCCTAACCTTGATGGATAGCTCCTACAATGAGCAGTTCTTC. Translated, it gives CASSLTLMDSSYNEQFF.

The sample holds a few counts of this clonotype. Here the CDR3 DNA reads TGTGCCAGCAGCGTAGGACAGGCTATCTACAATGAGCAGTATTTT. The encoded protein is CASSVGQAIYNEQYF. The chain joins TRBV7-2 to TRBJ2-3, with TRBD1 matching over 7 bases. The CDR3 totals 15 residues. V lost 5 bases, J lost 11 bases, and 16 bases stayed unmatched. Germline CDR1 SGHTA, CDR2 FQGNSA.

This clonotype was picked up a small number of times. The chain couples TRBV7-2 to TRBJ2-1; D is perhaps TRBD1 or TRBD2 (5 bases each). The CDR3 has 17 residues. Germline V lookup: CDR1 SGHTA, CDR2 FQGNSA. Trimming cost V 1 base and J 0 bases, with 13 bases left between them. CDR3 sequence (DNA): TGTGCCAGCAGCTTAGTGGGTGGGGGAGACTCCTACAATGAGCAGTTCTTC. Residues: CASSLVGGGDSYNEQFF.

This clonotype appeared a single time. The genes are TRBV7-2 and TRBJ2-1, with D possibly matching TRBD2 (6 bases). The germline V gene encodes CDR1 SGHTA and CDR2 FQGNSA. The V end lost 1 base, the J end lost 6 bases, and 16 bases lay between the germline ends. This CDR3 region has 16 residues. The CDR3 DNA is TGTGCCAGCAGCTTAGGGGCCGGGAGTAGCTCCAATGAGCAGTTCTTC. Translating it yields CASSLGAGSSSNEQFF. Together with reference TRBV7-2 and TRBJ2-1, the CDR3 gives the full variable domain: GAGVSQSPSNKVTEKGKDVELRCDPISGHTALYWYRQSLGQGLEFLIYFQGNSAPDKSGLPSDRFSAERTGGSVSTLTIQRTQQEDSAVYLCASSLGAGSSSNEQFFGPGTRLTVL.

This clonotype has more than one count but fewer than ten. This chain connects TRBV12-3 or TRBV12-4 to TRBJ2-5; D is perhaps TRBD1 (6 bases). The CDR3 has 15 amino acids. Trimming took off 6 bases at V and 1 base at J, with 15 bases between the two ends. Here the CDR3 reads CASSHHRATQETQYF. CDR3 sequence (DNA): TGTGCCAGCAGCCATCACAGGGCCACCCAAGAGACCCAGTACTTC.

DNA of the CDR3: TGCAGCGTTGGAAATACAATAAATCAGCCCCAGCATTTT. The encoded protein is CSVGNTINQPQHF. J is TRBJ1-5 and V is TRBV29-1; D gene uncertain. The CDR3 loop spans 13 amino acids. V lost 4 bases and J lost 4, with 11 bases in between. CDR1 is SQVTM, CDR2 ANQGSEA, per germline.

This clonotype was detected only a few times. The V call is TRBV12-3 or TRBV12-4, the J call TRBJ1-6, with a tentative D call TRBD1 (6 bases). V was pared by 6 bases and J by 9 bases, with 12 bases between. The CDR3 is 13 residues long. The CDR3, as DNA: TGTGCCAGCAGACCAGGGGTAGGTTCACCCCTCCACTTT. It is translated as CASRPGVGSPLHF.

In the case of this clonotype: This may stem from a read error, because a much larger clone lies one nucleotide away. The rearrangement joins TRBV29-1 to TRBJ2-4; D may match TRBD1 or TRBD2 (5 bases each). The J call may be wrong; the DNA end is better matched by TRBJ2-7. This CDR3 contains 14 residues. CDR1 and CDR2 from the germline V gene are SQVTM and ANQGSEA. The CDR3 reads CSGRTGAGIYEQYF. CDR3 bases: TGCAGCGGCCGAACCGGGGCAGGGATCTACGAGCAGTACTTC.

The chain carries TRBV5-6 and TRBJ1-1; D unclear. This CDR3 spans 12 amino acids. Trimming pared 2 bases from V and 7 bases from J, leaving 9 bases between. Germline CDR1 and CDR2: SGHDT and YYEEEE. DNA of the CDR3: TGTGCCAGCAGCTTCGGCGCTATTGAAGCTTTCTTT. Encoded protein: CASSFGAIEAFF.